Here is one TCR beta chain with its context. Its antigen is undetermined. A much larger clone differs by one base, so this may be a read error. The authors made TCR beta libraries by quantitative 5'-RACE with molecular barcodes. TCRdb reanalysed the 5' RACE reads using MiXCR and keeps one entry per CDR3 protein. In the table there are about 130,000 distinct CDR3 sequences, 12% to 15% of which are singletons. These data are taken from a study of CD8 T cells in ankylosing spondylitis. V lost 1 base, J lost 4 bases, and 5 bases stayed unmatched. The CDR3 consists of 14 residues. CDR1 is DFQATT and CDR2 is SNEGSKA in the germline V gene (reference sequence). Study observations and caveats: Disease-linked clones proved CD8+ and comparatively uncommon in peripheral blood.

Sequenced input: blood, either unsorted or a sorted T cell fraction (not recorded which). The source of this sequence is a female donor with ankylosing spondylitis or in good health (not recorded which). This chain links TRBV20-1 with TRBJ2-7; 9 bases align to TRBD2. CDR3 amino acids: CSARVSAGGYEQYF. Written as DNA, the CDR3 is TGCAGTGCTAGAGTTTCAGCGGGAGGATACGAGCAGTACTTC.